The 7 T cell receptor beta chains in this list originate from one sample, sequenced in a study of early T cells in non-severe SARS-CoV-2 infection (dated by TCRdb to the early 2020s). The library was obtained by 5' RACE. The run used a NextSeq 500. Clones were called with MiXCR by TCRdb after fastp trimmed the public reads at Q25, and only in-frame beta chains were retained. Under each unique CDR3 protein, matching rows form one entry showing the most common genes and DNA. In this sample the table shows about 110,000 distinct CDR3 sequences, about 12% of which occur a single time. Of the sample, around 3% is held by the ten largest clones. Material: whole blood. All receptors derive from an adult who was a healthcare worker with PCR-confirmed SARS-CoV-2 infection or an uninfected control (not recorded which).

This clonotype was observed a handful of times. This chain connects TRBV12-3 or TRBV12-4 to TRBJ2-1, with TRBD2 as a possible D gene (6 bases). There are 16 residues in the CDR3. Trimming pared 7 bases from V and 0 bases from J, leaving 16 bases between. Here the CDR3 DNA reads TGTGCCAGCATCAGTCTCGGGACTTTCTCCTACAATGAGCAGTTCTTC. This sequence encodes CASISLGTFSYNEQFF.

CDR3 residues: CASTRTGDAGELFF. CDR3 in DNA: TGTGCCAGCACCCGGACAGGGGATGCCGGGGAGCTGTTTTTT. The chain carries TRBV6-2 or TRBV6-3 and TRBJ2-2; 9 bases agree with TRBD1. Germline CDR1 MNHEY, CDR2 SVGEGT. The CDR3 contains 14 residues. Trimming removed 7 bases from V and 6 bases from J; junction bases left unmatched: 6.

This clonotype was seen many times. The chain couples TRBV29-1 to TRBJ2-1; D may match TRBD1 or TRBD2 (5 bases each). CDR3 size: 16 residues. Trimming stripped 2 bases from V and 0 bases from J, with 14 bases between. Germline CDR1 and CDR2: SQVTM and ANQGSEA. CDR3 region: CSVETGTSSSYNEQFF. As DNA, the CDR3 is TGCAGCGTTGAAACCGGGACCTCGAGCTCCTACAATGAGCAGTTCTTC.

This clonotype appeared many times. The chain couples TRBV12-5 to TRBJ1-1; D unclear. This CDR3 contains 15 residues. Germline CDR1 LGHNT, CDR2 FRNRAP. V lost 5 bases to trimming and J lost 1 base, with 14 bases between them. CDR3 region: CASGADWAPNTEAFF. The DNA of the CDR3 is TGTGCTAGTGGTGCTGACTGGGCGCCGAACACTGAAGCTTTCTTT.

The V gene is TRBV7-2, the J gene TRBJ2-2; D is unclear. This CDR3 has 14 amino acids. Per the germline V gene, CDR1 is SGHTA and CDR2 is FQGNSA. Deletions cut 5 bases from V and 5 bases from J, with 12 bases between. Here the CDR3 DNA reads TGTGCCAGCAGCCTGGAGACACGTACCGGGGAGCTGTTTTTT. Translated: CASSLETRTGELFF.

The table lists this clonotype with many counts. The V call is TRBV7-2, the J call TRBJ2-6, with D uncertain. Trimming stripped 2 bases from V and 2 bases from J, with 7 bases between. Germline CDR1 reads SGHTA; CDR2 reads FQGNSA. The CDR3 is made up of 15 amino acids. The CDR3: CASSLKDPGANVLTF. The CDR3 bases are TGTGCCAGCAGCTTAAAGGACCCTGGGGCCAACGTCCTGACTTTC.

The CDR3 DNA reads as TGTGCCAGCAGCCCCTTCCGGGCGGGAGGGCCCACAGATACGCAGTATTTT. Protein: CASSPFRAGGPTDTQYF. The rearrangement joins TRBV3-1 to TRBJ2-3, with TRBD2 matching 9 bases. Trimming at V came to 4 bases and at J to 2 bases, leaving 10 bases not matched to a gene. This CDR3 is built from 17 residues. Germline CDR1 LGHDT, CDR2 YNNKEL (reference sequence).